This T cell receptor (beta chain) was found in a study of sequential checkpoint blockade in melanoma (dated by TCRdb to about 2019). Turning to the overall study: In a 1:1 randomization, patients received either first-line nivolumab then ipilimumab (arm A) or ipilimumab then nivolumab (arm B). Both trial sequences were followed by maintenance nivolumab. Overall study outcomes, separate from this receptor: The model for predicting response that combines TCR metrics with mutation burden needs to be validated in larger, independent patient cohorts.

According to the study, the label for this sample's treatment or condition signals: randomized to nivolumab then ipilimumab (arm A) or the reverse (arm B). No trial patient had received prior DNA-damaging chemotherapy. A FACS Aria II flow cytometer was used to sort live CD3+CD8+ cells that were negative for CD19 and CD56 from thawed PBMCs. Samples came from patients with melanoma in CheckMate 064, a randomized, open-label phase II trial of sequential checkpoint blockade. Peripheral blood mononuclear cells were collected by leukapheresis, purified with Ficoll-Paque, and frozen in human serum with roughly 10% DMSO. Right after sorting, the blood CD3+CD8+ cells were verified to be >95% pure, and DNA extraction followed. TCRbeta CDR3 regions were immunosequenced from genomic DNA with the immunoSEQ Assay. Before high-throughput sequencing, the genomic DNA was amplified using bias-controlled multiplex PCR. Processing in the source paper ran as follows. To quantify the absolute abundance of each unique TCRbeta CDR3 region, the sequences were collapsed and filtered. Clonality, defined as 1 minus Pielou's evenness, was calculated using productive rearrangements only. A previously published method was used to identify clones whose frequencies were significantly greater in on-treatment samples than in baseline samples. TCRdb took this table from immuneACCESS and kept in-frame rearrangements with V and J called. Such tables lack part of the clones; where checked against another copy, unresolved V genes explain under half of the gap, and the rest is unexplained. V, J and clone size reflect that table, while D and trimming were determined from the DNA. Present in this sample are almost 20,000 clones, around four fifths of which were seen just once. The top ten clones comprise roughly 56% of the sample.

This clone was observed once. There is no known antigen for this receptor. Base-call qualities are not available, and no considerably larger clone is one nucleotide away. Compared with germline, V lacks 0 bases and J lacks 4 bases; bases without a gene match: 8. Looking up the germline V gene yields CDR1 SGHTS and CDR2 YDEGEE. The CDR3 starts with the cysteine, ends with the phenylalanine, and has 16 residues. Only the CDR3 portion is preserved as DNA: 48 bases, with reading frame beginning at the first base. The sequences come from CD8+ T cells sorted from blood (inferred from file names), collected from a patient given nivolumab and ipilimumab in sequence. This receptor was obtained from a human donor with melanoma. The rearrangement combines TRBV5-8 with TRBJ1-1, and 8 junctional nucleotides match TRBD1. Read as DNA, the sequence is TGTGCCAGCAGCTTGGCCAGGGGGCGACGGAGCACTGAAGCTTTCTTT. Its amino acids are CASSLARGRRSTEAFF.